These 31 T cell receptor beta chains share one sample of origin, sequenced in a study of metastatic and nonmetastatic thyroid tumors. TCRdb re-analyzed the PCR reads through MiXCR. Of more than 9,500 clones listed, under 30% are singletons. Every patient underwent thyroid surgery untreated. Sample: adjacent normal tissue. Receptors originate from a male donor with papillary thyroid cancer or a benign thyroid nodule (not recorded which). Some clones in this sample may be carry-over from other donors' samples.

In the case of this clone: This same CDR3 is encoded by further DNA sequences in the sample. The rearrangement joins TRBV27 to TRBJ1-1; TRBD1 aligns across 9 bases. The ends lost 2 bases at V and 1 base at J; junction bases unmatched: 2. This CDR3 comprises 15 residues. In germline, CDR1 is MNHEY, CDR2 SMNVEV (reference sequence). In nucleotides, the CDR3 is TGTGCCAGCAGTTTACCGGGACAGGGGAACACTGAAGCTTTCTTT. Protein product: CASSLPGQGNTEAFF.

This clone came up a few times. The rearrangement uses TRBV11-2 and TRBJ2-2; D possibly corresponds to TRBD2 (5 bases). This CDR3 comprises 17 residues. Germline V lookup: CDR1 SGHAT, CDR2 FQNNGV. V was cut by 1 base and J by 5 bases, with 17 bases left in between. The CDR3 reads CASSLGMFLRETGELFF. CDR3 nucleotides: TGTGCCAGCAGCTTAGGGATGTTTTTGAGGGAGACCGGGGAGCTGTTTTTT.

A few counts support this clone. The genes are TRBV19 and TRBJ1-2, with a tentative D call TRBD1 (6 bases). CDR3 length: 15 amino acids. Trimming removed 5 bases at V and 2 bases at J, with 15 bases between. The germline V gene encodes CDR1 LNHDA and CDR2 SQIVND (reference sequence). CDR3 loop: CASSPYLTGNYGYTF. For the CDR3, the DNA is TGTGCCAGTAGTCCCTACCTGACAGGCAACTATGGCTACACCTTC.

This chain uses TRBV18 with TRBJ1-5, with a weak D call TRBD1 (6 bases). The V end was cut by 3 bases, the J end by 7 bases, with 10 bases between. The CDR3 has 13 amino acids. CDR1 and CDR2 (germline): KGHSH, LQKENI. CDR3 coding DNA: TGTGCCAGCTCACCGAACAGGGAGCAGCCCCAGCATTTT. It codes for CASSPNREQPQHF.

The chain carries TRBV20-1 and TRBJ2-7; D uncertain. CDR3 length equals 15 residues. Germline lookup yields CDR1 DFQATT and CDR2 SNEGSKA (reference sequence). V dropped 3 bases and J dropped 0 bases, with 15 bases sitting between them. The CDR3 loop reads CSARPLTARSYEQYF. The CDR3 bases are TGCAGTGCTAGGCCCTTGACGGCCCGCTCCTACGAGCAGTACTTC.

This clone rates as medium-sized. The CDR3 here is CASSSETSFYNEQFF. The CDR3 bases are TGTGCCAGCAGTTCCGAGACTAGCTTCTACAATGAGCAGTTCTTC. The chain uses TRBV6-1 and TRBJ2-1, with 7 bases matching TRBD2. V was clipped by 5 bases and J by 3 bases; unmatched bases: 7. The CDR3 spans 15 residues. Germline CDR1 reads MNHNS; CDR2 reads SASEGT.

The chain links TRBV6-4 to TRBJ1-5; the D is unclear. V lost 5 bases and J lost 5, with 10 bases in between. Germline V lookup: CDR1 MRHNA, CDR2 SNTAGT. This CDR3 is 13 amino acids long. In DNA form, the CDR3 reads TGTGCCAGCAGTAGGATGAGGGATCAGCCCCAGCATTTT. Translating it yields CASSRMRDQPQHF.

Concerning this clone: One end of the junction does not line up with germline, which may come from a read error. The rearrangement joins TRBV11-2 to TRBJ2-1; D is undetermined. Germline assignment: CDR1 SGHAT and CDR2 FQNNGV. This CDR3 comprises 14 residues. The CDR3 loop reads CASILSSAYNEQFF. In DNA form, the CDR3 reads TGTGCCAGCATCTTAAGTTCCGCGTACAATGAGCAGTTCTTC.

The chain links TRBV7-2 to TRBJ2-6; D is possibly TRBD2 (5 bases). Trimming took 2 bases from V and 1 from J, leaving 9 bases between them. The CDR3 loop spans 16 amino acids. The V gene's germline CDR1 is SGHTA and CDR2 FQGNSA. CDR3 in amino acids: CASSLSGGSGANVLTF. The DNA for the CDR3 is TGTGCCAGCAGCTTAAGCGGCGGGTCTGGGGCCAACGTCCTGACTTTC.

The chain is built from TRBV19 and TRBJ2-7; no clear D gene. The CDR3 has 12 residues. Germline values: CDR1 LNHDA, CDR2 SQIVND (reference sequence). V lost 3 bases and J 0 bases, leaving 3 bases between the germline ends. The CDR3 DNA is TGTGCCAGTAGTATCTTCTCCTACGAGCAGTACTTC. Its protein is CASSIFSYEQYF.

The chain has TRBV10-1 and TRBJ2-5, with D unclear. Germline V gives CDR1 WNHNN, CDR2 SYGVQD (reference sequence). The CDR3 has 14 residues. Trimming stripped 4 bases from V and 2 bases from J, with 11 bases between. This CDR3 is CASSGGLGQETQYF. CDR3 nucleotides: TGCGCCAGCAGTGGGGGTCTGGGGCAAGAGACCCAGTACTTC.

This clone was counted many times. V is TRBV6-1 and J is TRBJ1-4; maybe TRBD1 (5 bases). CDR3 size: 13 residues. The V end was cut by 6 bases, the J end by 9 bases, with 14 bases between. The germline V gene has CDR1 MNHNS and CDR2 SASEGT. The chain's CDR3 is CASSEGIQQKLFF. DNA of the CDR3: TGTGCCAGCAGCGAGGGGATACAGCAAAAACTGTTTTTT.

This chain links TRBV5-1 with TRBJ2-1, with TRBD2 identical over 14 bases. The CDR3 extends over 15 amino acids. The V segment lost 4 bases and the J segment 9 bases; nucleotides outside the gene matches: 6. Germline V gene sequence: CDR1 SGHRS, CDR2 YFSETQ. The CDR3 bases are TGCGCCAGCAGCGGGGGACTAGCGGGAGATTTTGAGCAGTTCTTC. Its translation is CASSGGLAGDFEQFF.

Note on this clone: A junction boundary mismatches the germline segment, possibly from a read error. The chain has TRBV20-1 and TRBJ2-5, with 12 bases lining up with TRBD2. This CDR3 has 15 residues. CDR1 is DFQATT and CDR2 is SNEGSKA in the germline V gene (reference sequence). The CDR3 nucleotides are TGCAGTGCGCCATCCTGGACTAGCGGGGAAGATGAGCATTCCTTC. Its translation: CSAPSWTSGEDEHSF.

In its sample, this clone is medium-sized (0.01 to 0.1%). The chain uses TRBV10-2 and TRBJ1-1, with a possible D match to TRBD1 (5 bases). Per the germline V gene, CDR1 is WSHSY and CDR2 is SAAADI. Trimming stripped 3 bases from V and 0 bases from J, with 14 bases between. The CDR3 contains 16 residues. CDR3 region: CASSEHTRGMNTEAFF. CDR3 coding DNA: TGCGCCAGCAGTGAACATACCCGGGGGATGAACACTGAAGCTTTCTTT.

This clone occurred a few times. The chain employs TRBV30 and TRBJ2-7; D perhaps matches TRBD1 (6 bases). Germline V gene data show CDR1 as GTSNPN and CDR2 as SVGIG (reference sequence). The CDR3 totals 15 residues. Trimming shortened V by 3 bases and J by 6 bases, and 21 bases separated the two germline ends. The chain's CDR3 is CAWSPRTELTGEQYF. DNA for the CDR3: TGTGCCTGGAGCCCCCGGACAGAGTTGACGGGCGAGCAGTACTTC.

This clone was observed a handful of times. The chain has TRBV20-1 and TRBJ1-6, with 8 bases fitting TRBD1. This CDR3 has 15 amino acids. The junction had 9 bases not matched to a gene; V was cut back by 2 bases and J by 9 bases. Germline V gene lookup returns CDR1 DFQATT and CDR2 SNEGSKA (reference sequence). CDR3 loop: CSARPRDRHPSPLHF. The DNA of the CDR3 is TGCAGTGCTAGACCCCGGGACAGGCACCCTTCACCCCTCCACTTT.

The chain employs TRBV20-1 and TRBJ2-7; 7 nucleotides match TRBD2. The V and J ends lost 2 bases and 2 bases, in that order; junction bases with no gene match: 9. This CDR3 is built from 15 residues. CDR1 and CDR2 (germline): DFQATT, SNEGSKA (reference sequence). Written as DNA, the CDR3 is TGCAGTGCTAGATCCGAGCGGGGCTTAACCTACGAGCAGTACTTC. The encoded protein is CSARSERGLTYEQYF.

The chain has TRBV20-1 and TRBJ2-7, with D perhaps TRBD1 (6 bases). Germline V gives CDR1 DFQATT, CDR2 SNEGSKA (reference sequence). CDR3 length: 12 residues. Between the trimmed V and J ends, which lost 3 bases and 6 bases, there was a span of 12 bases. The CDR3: CSASGEGVEQYF. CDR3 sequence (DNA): TGCAGTGCTAGCGGCGAGGGGGTCGAGCAGTACTTC.

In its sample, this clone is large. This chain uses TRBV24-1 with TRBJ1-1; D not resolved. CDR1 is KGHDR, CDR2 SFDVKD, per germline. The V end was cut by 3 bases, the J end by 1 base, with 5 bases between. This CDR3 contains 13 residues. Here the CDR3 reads CATSDRWNTEAFF. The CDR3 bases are TGTGCCACCAGTGATAGATGGAACACTGAAGCTTTCTTT.

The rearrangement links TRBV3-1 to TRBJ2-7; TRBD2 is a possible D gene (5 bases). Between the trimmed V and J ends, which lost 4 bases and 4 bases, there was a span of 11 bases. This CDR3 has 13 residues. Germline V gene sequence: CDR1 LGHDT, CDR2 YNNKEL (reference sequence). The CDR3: CASSRAAEYEQYF. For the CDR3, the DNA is TGTGCCAGCAGCCGAGCAGCGGAATACGAGCAGTACTTC.

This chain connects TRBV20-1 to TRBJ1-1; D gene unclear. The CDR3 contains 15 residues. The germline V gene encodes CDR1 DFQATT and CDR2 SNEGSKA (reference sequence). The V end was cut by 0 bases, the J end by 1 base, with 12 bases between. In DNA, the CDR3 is TGCAGTGCTAGAGATCTTGATAGAAGGAACACTGAAGCTTTCTTT. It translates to CSARDLDRRNTEAFF.

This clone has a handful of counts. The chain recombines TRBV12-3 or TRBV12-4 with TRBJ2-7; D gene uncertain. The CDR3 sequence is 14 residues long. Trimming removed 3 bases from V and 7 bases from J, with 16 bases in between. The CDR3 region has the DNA TGTGCCAGCAGTTTCGACATACAACTGGGTGAGCAGTACTTC. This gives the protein CASSFDIQLGEQYF.

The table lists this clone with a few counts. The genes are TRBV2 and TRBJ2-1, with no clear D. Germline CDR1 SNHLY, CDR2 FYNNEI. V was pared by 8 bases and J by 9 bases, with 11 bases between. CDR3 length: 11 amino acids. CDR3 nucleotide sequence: TGTGCCAGCGGGTTGGGCGTTGAGCAGTTCTTC. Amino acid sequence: CASGLGVEQFF.

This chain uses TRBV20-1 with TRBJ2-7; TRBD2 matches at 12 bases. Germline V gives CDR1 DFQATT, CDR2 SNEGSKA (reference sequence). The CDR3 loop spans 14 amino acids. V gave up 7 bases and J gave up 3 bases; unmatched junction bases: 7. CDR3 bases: TGCAGTGTCATCGGACTAGCGGGGAACTACGAGCAGTACTTC. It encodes CSVIGLAGNYEQYF.

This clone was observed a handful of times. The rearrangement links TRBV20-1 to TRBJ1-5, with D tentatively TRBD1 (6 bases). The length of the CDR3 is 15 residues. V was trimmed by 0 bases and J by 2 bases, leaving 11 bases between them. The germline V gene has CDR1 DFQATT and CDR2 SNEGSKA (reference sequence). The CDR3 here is CSAREGGSGNQPQHF. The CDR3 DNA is TGCAGTGCTAGAGAAGGGGGTTCGGGCAATCAGCCCCAGCATTTT.

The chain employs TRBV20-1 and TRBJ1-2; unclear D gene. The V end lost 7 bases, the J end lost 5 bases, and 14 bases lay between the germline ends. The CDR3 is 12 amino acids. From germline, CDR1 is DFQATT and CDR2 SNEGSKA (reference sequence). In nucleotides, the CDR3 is TGCAGTGTCCTGGACGGTGATTATGGCTACACCTTC. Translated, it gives CSVLDGDYGYTF.

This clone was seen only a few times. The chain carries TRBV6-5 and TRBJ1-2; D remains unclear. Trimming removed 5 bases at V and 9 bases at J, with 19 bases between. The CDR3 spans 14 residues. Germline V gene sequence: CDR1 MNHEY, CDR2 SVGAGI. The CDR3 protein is CASSGSKRVGCYTF. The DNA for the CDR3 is TGTGCCAGCAGTGGCTCGAAGAGGGTTGGCTGCTACACCTTC.

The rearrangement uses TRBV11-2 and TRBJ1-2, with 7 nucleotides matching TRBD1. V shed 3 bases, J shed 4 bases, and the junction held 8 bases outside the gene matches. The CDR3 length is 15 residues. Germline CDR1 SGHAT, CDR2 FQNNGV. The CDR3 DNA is TGTGCCAGCAGCTTGAATAACAGGGGTGGCTATGGCTACACCTTC. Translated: CASSLNNRGGYGYTF.

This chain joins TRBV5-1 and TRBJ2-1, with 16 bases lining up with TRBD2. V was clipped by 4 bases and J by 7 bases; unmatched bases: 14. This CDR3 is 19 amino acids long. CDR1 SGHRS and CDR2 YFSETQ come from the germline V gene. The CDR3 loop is CASSTGLAGGPRAVNEQFF. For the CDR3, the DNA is TGCGCCAGCAGCACGGGACTAGCGGGAGGGCCTCGTGCGGTGAATGAGCAGTTCTTC.

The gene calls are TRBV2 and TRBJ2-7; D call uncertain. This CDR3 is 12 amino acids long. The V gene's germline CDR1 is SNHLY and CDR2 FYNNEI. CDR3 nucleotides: TGTGGGTGCACTCTCACCGCCTACGAGCAGTACTTC. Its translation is CGCTLTAYEQYF.